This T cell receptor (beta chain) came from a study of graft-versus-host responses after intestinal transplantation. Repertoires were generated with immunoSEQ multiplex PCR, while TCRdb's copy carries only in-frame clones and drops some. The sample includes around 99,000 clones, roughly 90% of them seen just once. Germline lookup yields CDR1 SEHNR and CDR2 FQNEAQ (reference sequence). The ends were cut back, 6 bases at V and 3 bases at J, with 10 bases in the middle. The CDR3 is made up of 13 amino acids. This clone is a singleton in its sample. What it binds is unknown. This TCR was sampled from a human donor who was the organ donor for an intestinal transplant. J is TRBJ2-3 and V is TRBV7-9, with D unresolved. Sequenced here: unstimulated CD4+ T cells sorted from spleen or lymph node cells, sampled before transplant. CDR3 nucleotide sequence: TGTGCCAGCAGTCGCCGGACGACAGATACGCAGTATTTT. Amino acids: CASSRRTTDTQYF.